The T cell receptor beta chain under discussion was sequenced for a study of blood T cells in healthy people across ages. Combining a sample-barcoded 5' primer with a J-beta primer mix, a second PCR ran for roughly 7 to 12 cycles. MiXCR, applied by TCRdb to the 5' RACE reads, yields one record per CDR3 protein. Among roughly 1,500,000 distinct CDR3 sequences listed, roughly a third were seen once. The CDR3 is 14 amino acids. Germline values: CDR1 LGHDT, CDR2 YNNKEL (reference sequence). V lost 2 bases, J lost 6 bases, and 6 bases stayed unmatched. Sequences were obtained from blood. The source is a woman aged 30 to 39 in good health. The chain carries TRBV3-1 and TRBJ1-2, with 7 bases matching TRBD1. CDR3 protein: CASSQLRDSHGYTF. The CDR3 DNA is TGTGCCAGCAGCCAACTCCGGGACAGCCATGGCTACACCTTC.